The 29 T cell receptor beta chains below all came from one sample that was sequenced in a study of OX40 agonist ivuxolimab in advanced cancers. Libraries were prepared by immunoSEQ multiplex PCR; TCRdb keeps only in-frame clonotypes and omits some of them. The sample includes tens of thousands of clones, around four fifths of them seen just once. The sample consisted of CD4+ or CD8+ T cells sorted from blood, taken in a trial of the OX40 agonist ivuxolimab. The receptors shown here come from an adult with an advanced solid tumor such as melanoma, head and neck, liver or kidney cancer.

V gene TRBV27 combines with J gene TRBJ2-5; the D gene is possibly TRBD1 (5 bases). The germline V gene encodes CDR1 MNHEY and CDR2 SMNVEV (reference sequence). Deletions cut 3 bases from V and 5 bases from J, with 16 bases between. The CDR3 is 15 residues long. CDR3 loop: CASSLFAGLVETQYF. The CDR3 bases are TGTGCCAGCAGTTTGTTCGCAGGGTTGGTGGAGACCCAGTACTTC.

J is TRBJ1-1 and V is TRBV11-2; weak D call: TRBD1 (5 bases). This CDR3 region has 12 residues. V was cut by 1 base and J by 11 bases, with 11 bases left in between. Germline assignment: CDR1 SGHAT and CDR2 FQNNGV. CDR3 sequence: CASSLAGARAFF. The DNA of the CDR3 is TGTGCCAGCAGCTTAGCCGGGGCGAGGGCTTTCTTT.

The chain employs TRBV5-4 and TRBJ1-3; 8 nucleotides align to TRBD1. The CDR3 consists of 14 residues. Germline V gene lookup returns CDR1 SGHNT and CDR2 YYREEE (reference sequence). Trimming cost V 4 bases and J 6 bases; bases outside gene matches: 6. The DNA of the CDR3 is TGTGCCAGCAGCCCGGACAGGGCGGCAAACACCATATATTTT. Protein: CASSPDRAANTIYF.

The chain recombines TRBV7-9 with TRBJ2-1, with 8 bases matching TRBD2. Germline values: CDR1 SEHNR, CDR2 FQNEAQ (reference sequence). The CDR3 covers 16 residues. J was trimmed by 4 bases and V by 0 bases; bases with no gene match: 5. CDR3 sequence: CASSLAGSGGYNEQFF. The CDR3, as DNA: TGTGCCAGCAGCTTAGCTGGGTCGGGGGGGTACAATGAGCAGTTCTTC.

The DNA of the CDR3 is TGTGCCAGCAGTCCAAGGGACAGATACTACGAGCAGTACTTC. Translating gives CASSPRDRYYEQYF. The genes are TRBV27 and TRBJ2-7, with 7 bases that match TRBD1. The CDR3 contains 14 residues. With V trimmed by 5 bases and J by 3 bases, 7 bases remained unmatched. Germline values: CDR1 MNHEY, CDR2 SMNVEV (reference sequence).

This sequence joins TRBV7-9 and TRBJ1-2; the D gene is possibly TRBD1 (6 bases). The V gene lost 7 bases and the J gene lost 6 bases, with 18 bases spanning the gap. The germline CDR1 and CDR2 sequences are SEHNR and FQNEAQ (reference sequence). The CDR3 has 14 amino acids. The CDR3 DNA is TGTGCCAGCATTCTCGGGGGCCTTGGAGATGGCTACACCTTC. Its protein product is CASILGGLGDGYTF.

The rearrangement links TRBV30 to TRBJ1-6, with D perhaps matching TRBD1 (5 bases). In germline, CDR1 is GTSNPN, CDR2 SVGIG (reference sequence). CDR3 length: 13 residues. V was cut by 4 bases and J by 4 bases, with 8 bases left in between. In DNA form, the CDR3 reads TGTGCCTGGAACGAGGGGTATAATTCACCCCTCCACTTT. This sequence encodes CAWNEGYNSPLHF.

The chain couples TRBV30 to TRBJ2-5; D is unclear. CDR1 and CDR2 from the germline V gene are GTSNPN and SVGIG (reference sequence). The CDR3 totals 14 residues. The V end lost 2 bases, the J end lost 5 bases, and 15 bases lay between the germline ends. As DNA, the CDR3 is TGTGCCTGGAGTCGCCCTACCATGGTTGAGACCCAGTACTTC. Residues: CAWSRPTMVETQYF.

The chain links TRBV7-2 to TRBJ2-3; 8 bases match TRBD2. The CDR3 totals 19 residues. Germline CDR1 is SGHTA and CDR2 is FQGNSA. V shed 4 bases, J shed 4 bases, and the junction held 19 bases outside the gene matches. The chain's CDR3 is CASSSFRSGTRILPDTQYF. CDR3 nucleotides: TGTGCCAGCAGCTCCTTCCGCTCTGGGACTAGAATCCTTCCAGATACGCAGTATTTT.

The rearrangement uses TRBV19 and TRBJ2-1, with 7 bases matching TRBD2. The germline V gene encodes CDR1 LNHDA and CDR2 SQIVND (reference sequence). This CDR3 is 15 amino acids long. V gave up 3 bases and J gave up 10 bases; unmatched junction bases: 12. The CDR3 nucleotides read TGTGCCAGTAGTATGGGGGGAGCGGGACCGTACGAGCAGTTCTTC. Protein product: CASSMGGAGPYEQFF.

The gene calls are TRBV27 and TRBJ1-1, with unresolved D. V lost 1 base to trimming and J lost 8 bases, with 14 bases between them. Germline assignment: CDR1 MNHEY and CDR2 SMNVEV (reference sequence). This CDR3 is 14 amino acids long. CDR3 loop: CASSLYVGGGEAFF. CDR3 coding DNA: TGTGCCAGCAGTTTATATGTGGGAGGAGGCGAAGCTTTCTTT.

The chain links TRBV10-3 to TRBJ2-2; TRBD2 matches at 7 bases. V was pared by 3 bases and J by 7 bases, with 14 bases of the junction left unmatched. Germline V gives CDR1 ENHRY, CDR2 SYGVKD. This CDR3 comprises 17 residues. The CDR3 is CAISDLLGRETSGELFF. Here the CDR3 DNA reads TGTGCCATCAGTGATTTATTAGGGCGGGAGACGAGCGGGGAGCTGTTTTTT.

The V call is TRBV4-1, the J call TRBJ1-2; D uncertain. This CDR3 region has 16 residues. Germline CDR1 MGHRA, CDR2 YSYEKL. V was clipped by 2 bases and J by 1 base, with 14 bases between them. The DNA of the CDR3 is TGCGCCAGCAGCCAACCTCTTATGAGCCTTAACTATGGCTACACCTTC. This gives the protein CASSQPLMSLNYGYTF.

The rearrangement links TRBV7-2 to TRBJ2-3, with D tentatively TRBD2 (6 bases). Germline loops: CDR1 SGHTA, CDR2 FQGNSA. Trimming stripped 5 bases from V and 2 bases from J, with 14 bases between. The CDR3 has 15 residues. CDR3 nucleotide sequence: TGTGCCAGCAGCCCTGGGGGGAGGAACACAGATACGCAGTATTTT. It is translated as CASSPGGRNTDTQYF.

This sequence joins TRBV19 and TRBJ1-2, with unresolved D. CDR3 length equals 13 residues. From germline, CDR1 is LNHDA and CDR2 SQIVND (reference sequence). V was clipped by 3 bases and J by 2 bases, with 7 bases between them. The CDR3 DNA reads as TGTGCCAGTAGTATTAGAGGAAACTATGGCTACACCTTC. Its protein is CASSIRGNYGYTF. Full variable domain (remainder filled in from reference TRBV19 and TRBJ1-2): DGGITQSPKYLFRKEGQNVTLSCEQNLNHDAMYWYRQDPGQGLRLIYYSQIVNDFQKGDIAEGYSVSREKKESFPLTVTSAQKNPTAFYLCASSIRGNYGYTFGSGTRLTVV.

J is TRBJ2-1 and V is TRBV9, with D perhaps given as TRBD1 or TRBD2 (6 bases each). The CDR3 is 19 residues long. CDR1 is SGDLS, CDR2 YYNGEE, per germline. Trimming cost V 0 bases and J 1 base, with 20 bases left between them. Written as DNA, the CDR3 is TGTGCCAGCAGCGTAGGTCCAATCGTAGGGGGGAGTTCCTACAATGAGCAGTTCTTC. Translated: CASSVGPIVGGSSYNEQFF.

The rearrangement links TRBV6-6 to TRBJ2-5; D is possibly TRBD2 (5 bases). V dropped 3 bases and J dropped 2 bases, with 13 bases sitting between them. Germline CDR1 reads MNHNY; CDR2 reads SVGAGI (reference sequence). The CDR3 length is 15 residues. The CDR3 is CASSYDEGGQETQYF. The CDR3 DNA is TGTGCCAGCAGTTATGATGAGGGCGGACAAGAGACCCAGTACTTC.

The chain recombines TRBV4-3 with TRBJ2-7; possible D gene TRBD2, 6 bases. Trimming shortened V by 2 bases and J by 5 bases, and 19 bases separated the two germline ends. The CDR3 extends over 16 amino acids. Germline V gives CDR1 LGHNA, CDR2 YSLEER. This chain's CDR3 is CASSQFAGTGLDEQYF. CDR3 coding DNA: TGCGCCAGCAGCCAATTTGCCGGGACTGGGCTGGACGAGCAGTACTTC.

This clone has more than one count but fewer than ten. The rearrangement joins TRBV6-5 to TRBJ2-2; D perhaps matches TRBD2 (5 bases). This CDR3 has 12 amino acids. Trimming removed 5 bases at V and 4 bases at J, with 5 bases between. In germline, CDR1 is MNHEY, CDR2 SVGAGI. The CDR3 nucleotides read TGTGCCAGCAGTCGGGGCACCGGGGAGCTGTTTTTT. It specifies CASSRGTGELFF.

In nucleotides, the CDR3 is TGTGCCAGTAAAAAGGGACATTTTACGGACACTGAAGCTTTCTTT. Amino acid sequence: CASKKGHFTDTEAFF. The chain carries TRBV19 and TRBJ1-1, with D possibly TRBD1 on 6 matching bases. V shed 7 bases and J shed 3 bases, with 18 bases lying between them. There are 15 residues in the CDR3. The germline V gene has CDR1 LNHDA and CDR2 SQIVND (reference sequence).

This clone was found once. The V call is TRBV4-1, the J call TRBJ1-3; D perhaps matches TRBD1 (6 bases). V lost 0 bases and J lost 4, with 19 bases in between. The germline V gene encodes CDR1 MGHRA and CDR2 YSYEKL. The CDR3 has 18 amino acids. CDR3 sequence reads: CASSQDSRTGIRGNTIYF. The CDR3 DNA follows: TGCGCCAGCAGCCAAGATTCAAGAACAGGGATCCGGGGAAACACCATATATTTT.

The chain joins TRBV7-8 to TRBJ1-2; 9 positions match TRBD1. The CDR3 spans 15 residues. CDR1 SGHVS and CDR2 FQNEAQ come from the germline V gene. Germline trimming cut 5 bases from V and 5 bases from J; bases unmatched to any gene: 9. CDR3 in amino acids: CASSPSATGGYGYTF. The CDR3 nucleotides read TGTGCCAGCAGCCCTTCCGCGACAGGGGGGTATGGCTACACCTTC. Using reference TRBV7-8 and TRBJ1-2 for the parts outside the CDR3, the full variable domain is GAGVSQSPRYKVAKRGQDVALRCDPISGHVSLFWYQQALGQGPEFLTYFQNEAQLDKSGLPSDRFFAERPEGSVSTLKIQRTQQEDSAVYLCASSPSATGGYGYTFGSGTRLTVV.

V is TRBV15 and J is TRBJ2-2; 10 bases map to TRBD2. The CDR3 totals 17 residues. Germline-derived CDR1 and CDR2 are LNHNV and YYDKDF (reference sequence). Trimming removed 1 base from V and 1 base from J; junction bases left unmatched: 3. The CDR3 DNA reads TGTGCCACCAGCAGAGGGACTAGCGGAATGAACACCGGGGAGCTGTTTTTT. Translated: CATSRGTSGMNTGELFF.

This clone is labeled medium-sized. This rearrangement joins TRBV6-6 to TRBJ1-1; D ambiguous. Trimming removed 7 bases from V and 0 bases from J, with 18 bases in between. CDR3 length: 16 amino acids. The germline V gene has CDR1 MNHNY and CDR2 SVGAGI (reference sequence). CDR3 DNA sequence: TGTGCCAGCACTACGAGGCATCAGGCCATGAACACTGAAGCTTTCTTT. This translates into CASTTRHQAMNTEAFF.

The V gene is TRBV7-9, the J gene TRBJ1-2, with a possible D match to TRBD1 (6 bases). The CDR3 consists of 14 residues. Trimming took off 5 bases at V and 4 bases at J, with 14 bases between the two ends. The germline V gene has CDR1 SEHNR and CDR2 FQNEAQ (reference sequence). DNA for the CDR3: TGTGCCAGCAGCCCCTGGACAGTGGGCTATGGCTACACCTTC. Amino acid sequence: CASSPWTVGYGYTF.

The chain couples TRBV28 to TRBJ1-2; TRBD1 might be the D (6 bases). The CDR3 length is 14 residues. Per germline, CDR1 MDHEN and CDR2 SYDVKM. V shed 5 bases and J shed 6 bases, with 16 bases lying between them. CDR3 nucleotides: TGTGCCAGCAGTCCTCCGGACAGATTTGATGGCTACACCTTC. It yields the protein CASSPPDRFDGYTF.

V gene TRBV2 combines with J gene TRBJ2-1; TRBD1 might be the D (5 bases). Deletions cut 3 bases from V and 7 bases from J, with 10 bases between. The CDR3 extends over 13 amino acids. Germline V gene sequence: CDR1 SNHLY, CDR2 FYNNEI. CDR3 sequence (DNA): TGTGCCAGCAGTGAGGGCAGGGTGAATGAGCAGTTCTTC. Amino acid sequence: CASSEGRVNEQFF.

This clone has just one count. The J gene is TRBJ1-6, the V gene TRBV5-6; a possible D gene is TRBD1 (6 bases). The V end lost 3 bases, the J end lost 9 bases, and 22 bases lay between the germline ends. Germline V lookup: CDR1 SGHDT, CDR2 YYEEEE. This CDR3 region has 17 residues. This CDR3 is CASSYLMTGTLSSPLHF. Written as DNA, the CDR3 is TGTGCCAGCAGCTATCTCATGACCGGGACACTATCTTCACCCCTCCACTTT.

The chain recombines TRBV6-1 with TRBJ2-5; D gene uncertain. Germline V gene sequence: CDR1 MNHNS, CDR2 SASEGT. There are 13 residues in the CDR3. The V gene lost 6 bases and the J gene lost 1 base, with 9 bases spanning the gap. The DNA for the CDR3 is TGTGCCAGCAGATCATACTCCCAAGAGACCCAGTACTTC. This sequence encodes CASRSYSQETQYF.